This TCR beta chain was retrieved from a study of blood T cells in healthy people across ages. Study-level points and caveats: Researchers judged that diversity estimates from one million T cells fell short of true values.

This clonotype occurred once. Its antigen is not known. The V gene lost 1 base and the J gene lost 0 bases, with 12 bases spanning the gap. CDR1 and CDR2 (germline): SGHNT, YYREEE (reference sequence). There are 16 residues in the CDR3. A second PCR of roughly 7 to 11 cycles used a sample-barcoded 5' primer and a J-beta primer mix. TCRdb used MiXCR to reprocess the 5' RACE reads, holding one entry per CDR3 protein. Seen here are around 1.5 million distinct CDR3 sequences, approximately 40% observed once, and the top ten hold 7.9%. V gene TRBV5-4 combines with J gene TRBJ2-3; weak D call: TRBD1 (6 bases). This TCR was recovered from a woman under 30 in good health. The specimen sequenced was blood. The CDR3 loop is CASSLLGAASTDTQYF. The CDR3 DNA reads TGTGCCAGCAGCTTGTTGGGGGCCGCGAGCACAGATACGCAGTATTTT. The whole variable domain, filled in from reference TRBV5-4 and TRBJ2-3, reads ETGVTQSPTHLIKTRGQQVTLRCSSQSGHNTVSWYQQALGQGPQFIFQYYREEENGRGNFPPRFSGLQFPNYSSELNVNALELDDSALYLCASSLLGAASTDTQYFGPGTRLTVL.